This is a list of T cell receptor beta chains from one sample in a study of T cells in tuberculosis. TCRdb's table, derived via immunoSEQ multiplex PCR, lists solely in-frame clones and lacks some. The table includes some 40,000 clones, approximately 95% detected once. The sample here was PBMCs, taken at tuberculosis diagnosis. All receptors derive from an adult with tuberculosis. CDR3s include the opening cysteine and the closing phenylalanine or tryptophan. The D gene is left open where the match is weak. The size field is filled for only some rows; it gives once, few, many or a size class.

D: TRBD2
V: TRBV5-1
size: -
J: TRBJ2-4
CDR3: CASSISSGGPQYF
DNA: TGCGCCAGCAGCATCAGTAGCGGGGGGCCTCAGTACTTC

D: -
V: TRBV7-2
size: -
J: TRBJ2-7
CDR3: CASSLLIGIYYEQYF
DNA: TGTGCCAGCAGCTTATTAATCGGGATATACTACGAGCAGTACTTC

D: -
V: TRBV7-2
size: -
J: TRBJ1-3
CDR3: CASREGRGSGNTIYF
DNA: TGTGCCAGCAGGGAGGGGCGAGGATCTGGAAACACCATATATTTT

D: -
V: TRBV5-1
size: -
J: TRBJ2-3
CDR3: CASSFGRSVVSTDTQYF
DNA: TGCGCCAGCAGCTTTGGCCGTTCAGTCGTTAGCACAGATACGCAGTATTTT

D: -
V: TRBV7-8
size: once
J: TRBJ1-5
CDR3: CASSLVQWTEGVQPQHF
DNA: TGTGCCAGCAGCTTAGTGCAGTGGACCGAGGGGGTTCAGCCCCAGCATTTT

D: -
V: TRBV15
size: -
J: TRBJ2-5
CDR3: CATRGRGEYQETQYF
DNA: TGTGCCACCAGGGGTCGCGGGGAGTACCAAGAGACCCAGTACTTC

D: -
V: TRBV5-8
size: -
J: TRBJ2-7
CDR3: CASSLRGEQYF
DNA: TGTGCCAGCAGCTTGAGGGGCGAGCAGTACTTC

D: -
V: TRBV5-6
size: -
J: TRBJ2-3
CDR3: CASSLARGSTDTQYF
DNA: TGTGCCAGCAGCTTGGCCAGGGGTAGCACAGATACGCAGTATTTT

D: -
V: TRBV30
size: -
J: TRBJ1-4
CDR3: CAWSPPGGNEKLFF
DNA: TGTGCCTGGAGTCCCCCCGGGGGTAATGAAAAACTGTTTTTT

D: TRBD1
V: TRBV10-3
size: -
J: TRBJ1-1
CDR3: CAISDQGQGVNTEAFF
DNA: TGTGCCATCAGTGACCAGGGACAGGGGGTCAACACTGAAGCTTTCTTT

D: -
V: TRBV19
size: -
J: TRBJ2-7
CDR3: CASSTSGLAHEQYF
DNA: TGTGCCAGTAGTACTTCGGGACTGGCCCACGAGCAGTACTTC

D: -
V: TRBV6-1
size: -
J: TRBJ2-6
CDR3: CATQLQGTGANVLTF
DNA: TGTGCCACCCAACTCCAGGGAACTGGGGCCAACGTCCTGACTTTC

D: TRBD1
V: TRBV5-6
size: -
J: TRBJ2-7
CDR3: CASSYGTGGSGEQYF
DNA: TGTGCCAGCAGCTACGGGACAGGGGGTTCGGGGGAGCAGTACTTC

D: TRBD2
V: TRBV9
size: -
J: TRBJ2-1
CDR3: CASSVAASGYNEQFF
DNA: TGTGCCAGCAGCGTAGCCGCTAGCGGCTACAATGAGCAGTTCTTC

D: TRBD1
V: TRBV30
size: -
J: TRBJ1-5
CDR3: CAWTHSWDRGQNNQPQHF
DNA: TGTGCCTGGACCCACTCATGGGACAGGGGGCAAAACAATCAGCCCCAGCATTTT

D: -
V: TRBV6-1
size: few
J: TRBJ2-5
CDR3: CASSEGPKGVETQYF
DNA: TGTGCCAGCAGTGAAGGCCCGAAGGGGGTAGAGACCCAGTACTTC

D: TRBD1
V: TRBV28
size: -
J: TRBJ2-1
CDR3: CASSPPGQKQFF
DNA: TGTGCCAGCAGCCCTCCGGGACAGAAGCAGTTCTTC

D: -
V: TRBV9
size: once
J: TRBJ2-3
CDR3: CASSAVGGAGRSTDTQYF
DNA: TGTGCCAGCAGCGCCGTTGGGGGGGCAGGGAGAAGCACAGATACGCAGTATTTT

D: TRBD1
V: TRBV7-9
size: -
J: TRBJ1-5
CDR3: CASSLVAIRDRGNQPQHF
DNA: TGTGCCAGCAGCTTGGTAGCTATAAGGGACAGGGGCAATCAGCCCCAGCATTTT

D: -
V: TRBV19
size: -
J: TRBJ1-1
CDR3: CASDNTLAEAFF
DNA: TGTGCCAGCGACAATACTTTGGCTGAAGCTTTCTTT

D: TRBD1
V: TRBV9
size: -
J: TRBJ2-1
CDR3: CASSVGDSHNEQFF
DNA: TGTGCCAGCAGCGTAGGGGACAGTCACAATGAGCAGTTCTTC

D: -
V: TRBV15
size: -
J: TRBJ1-1
CDR3: CATSSRRENTEAFF
DNA: TGTGCCACCAGCAGCCGCCGGGAGAACACTGAAGCTTTCTTT

D: -
V: TRBV5-6
size: -
J: TRBJ1-4
CDR3: CASRRRGVNEKLFF
DNA: TGTGCCAGCAGGCGACGGGGGGTAAATGAAAAACTGTTTTTT

D: -
V: TRBV6-1
size: -
J: TRBJ2-7
CDR3: CASSEFPTDGFYYEQYF
DNA: TGTGCCAGCAGTGAGTTTCCGACAGATGGTTTCTACTACGAGCAGTACTTC

D: TRBD1
V: TRBV7-9
size: -
J: TRBJ1-4
CDR3: CASSLPTGATATNEKLFF
DNA: TGTGCCAGCAGCTTACCGACAGGGGCAACTGCAACTAATGAAAAACTGTTTTTT

D: -
V: TRBV6-5
size: -
J: TRBJ1-2
CDR3: CASSQLQGRDGYTF
DNA: TGTGCCAGCAGCCAATTACAGGGCCGGGATGGCTACACCTTC

D: TRBD1
V: TRBV7-8
size: -
J: TRBJ1-1
CDR3: CASSLRQGSTEAFF
DNA: TGTGCCAGCAGCCTTCGACAGGGGAGCACTGAAGCTTTCTTT

D: TRBD2
V: TRBV19
size: -
J: TRBJ2-5
CDR3: CASSRGGTAETQYF
DNA: TGTGCCAGTAGTAGGGGGGGGACGGCTGAGACCCAGTACTTC

D: TRBD2
V: TRBV27
size: -
J: TRBJ2-4
CDR3: CASTPGQPGLAGPTRGVNIQYF
DNA: TGTGCCAGCACCCCTGGGCAGCCGGGACTAGCGGGGCCAACACGCGGTGTAAACATTCAGTACTTC

D: TRBD1
V: TRBV11-3
size: -
J: TRBJ2-1
CDR3: CASSLVSGQVSNEQFF
DNA: TGTGCCAGCAGCTTAGTCTCGGGACAGGTATCCAATGAGCAGTTCTTC

D: -
V: TRBV2
size: -
J: TRBJ1-1
CDR3: CASRSEGLAGAMNTEAFF
DNA: TGTGCCAGCAGGTCGGAGGGTCTTGCGGGCGCGATGAACACTGAAGCTTTCTTT

D: -
V: TRBV5-5
size: -
J: TRBJ1-2
CDR3: CASSPQGIYGYTF
DNA: TGTGCCAGCAGCCCACAGGGAATCTATGGCTACACCTTC

D: TRBD1
V: TRBV11-1
size: -
J: TRBJ2-7
CDR3: CASSLRRDRGLYEQYF
DNA: TGTGCCAGCAGCTTAAGGCGGGACAGGGGGCTCTACGAGCAGTACTTC

D: TRBD1
V: TRBV5-1
size: -
J: TRBJ1-2
CDR3: CASSSTGGNYGYTF
DNA: TGCGCCAGCAGCTCGACAGGGGGTAACTATGGCTACACCTTC

D: -
V: TRBV7-2
size: -
J: TRBJ2-3
CDR3: CASSLGRGAAVDTQYF
DNA: TGTGCCAGCAGCTTAGGTCGGGGGGCAGCGGTAGATACGCAGTATTTT

D: -
V: TRBV5-1
size: once
J: TRBJ1-1
CDR3: CASSLRNGVGDTEAFF
DNA: TGCGCCAGCAGCTTGCGAAATGGGGTAGGGGACACTGAAGCTTTCTTT

D: -
V: TRBV19
size: -
J: TRBJ2-3
CDR3: CASSTDRTEESTDTQYF
DNA: TGTGCCAGTAGTACCGACCGGACAGAAGAAAGCACAGATACGCAGTATTTT

D: -
V: TRBV6-5
size: -
J: TRBJ2-7
CDR3: CASTSQGSFEQYF
DNA: TGTGCCAGCACGTCGCAGGGAAGTTTCGAGCAGTACTTC